This T cell receptor beta chain was recovered during a study of cytomegalovirus exposure and HLA in healthy donors (TCRdb year 2017). Some background on the complete study: A later analysis indicated that the 100 to 150 validation repertoires were generated on the platform also employed for the 670 or so repertoires of the first cohort. The study was designed to test whether signatures of past pathogen exposure could be identified by cataloging public T cell receptors. A separate validation cohort of roughly 130 different subjects was used in addition to the 666-subject first cohort. High-throughput TCR immunosequencing, statistical association of individual TCRs with disease status, and machine learning were combined to predict cytomegalovirus infection status. Overall results and qualifications from the work: The classifier was reported to diagnose cytomegalovirus status with high specificity and sensitivity in both the original and validation cohorts. The study listed 170 or so TCR beta chains as associated with cytomegalovirus. Three of the identified cytomegalovirus-associated TCR beta chains were confirmed in vitro to be specific for cytomegalovirus antigens. Subsequent analysis determined that TCRs grouped into clusters in the first cohort also showed a tendency toward co-occurrence across the approximately 120 validation repertoires, and approximately 93% of cluster scores exceeded 0. Most TCR sequences were observed very rarely across donors, whereas some public TCRs were present in many individuals. All 120 or so repertoires were used to score co-occurrence in the validation cohort in a later analysis, because that analysis had no HLA typing for the cohort. According to the authors, the approach could potentially be generalized to other disease states and immunological phenotypes.

The donors belonged to the validation cohort of about 110 subjects, which was separate from the 666-subject first cohort. Regarding this clone: Its antigen target is currently unknown. Per-base quality was not reported, and no clone a single base away is much larger than it.

Library preparation used the immunoSEQ multiplex PCR assay. Regarding the original processing steps: A statistical classification framework was built to diagnose cytomegalovirus status from the catalog of TCR beta chain sequences. In its TCRdb copy, this immuneACCESS table keeps in-frame sequences only and misses some clones. Where compared with another copy, unresolved V genes explain less than half of these, and the others have no known cause. V, J and clone size are those of that table, while D and trimming were read from the DNA. A total of approximately 300,000 clones appear in this sample, roughly 90% of them only once. Clones ranked in the top ten supply 1% to 1.5% of the sample. The specimen was PBMCs. This clonotype originated in a woman younger than 45 in good health and CMV-seropositive.

The encoded CDR3 is CSVQKGPASPLHF. The sequenced DNA is TGCAGCGTTCAAAAGGGGCCGGCTTCACCCCTCCACTTT. Recombination joined TRBV29-1 with TRBJ1-6, with TRBD1 perhaps the D gene, on 5 matching bases. Counted from cysteine to phenylalanine, this CDR3 has 13 amino acids. The only DNA kept is the CDR3, 39 bases in frame from the first base. Between the V and J ends, shortened by 5 bases and 9 bases respectively, the junction contains 14 bases. Via the germline V gene, CDR1 is SQVTM and CDR2 ANQGSEA.